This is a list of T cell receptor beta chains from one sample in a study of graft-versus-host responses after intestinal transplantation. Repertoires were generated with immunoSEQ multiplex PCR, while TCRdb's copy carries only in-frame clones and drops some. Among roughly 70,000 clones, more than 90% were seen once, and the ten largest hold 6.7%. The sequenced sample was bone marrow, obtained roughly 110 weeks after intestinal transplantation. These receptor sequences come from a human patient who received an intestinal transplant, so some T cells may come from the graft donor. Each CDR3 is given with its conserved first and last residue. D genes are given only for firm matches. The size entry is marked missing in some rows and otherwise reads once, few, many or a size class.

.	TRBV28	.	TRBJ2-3	TGTGCCAGCAGTTGGGTCGCAGATACGCAGTATTTT	CASSWVADTQYF
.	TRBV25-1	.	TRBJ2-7	TGTGCCAGCACCCAGAAGCGGCCGTCCTACGAGCAGTACTTC	CASTQKRPSYEQYF
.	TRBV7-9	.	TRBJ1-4	TGTGCCAGCAGCTCTTCCGACAGCCCGACGGAAAAACTGTTTTTT	CASSSSDSPTEKLFF
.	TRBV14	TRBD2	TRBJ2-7	TGTGCCAGCAGCCAAGATGCCCCCGTGTCCGCGGGGGGACACTACGAGCAGTACTTC	CASSQDAPVSAGGHYEQYF
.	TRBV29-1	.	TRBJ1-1	TGCAGCGCCGGGACCCAGAACACTGAAGCTTTCTTT	CSAGTQNTEAFF
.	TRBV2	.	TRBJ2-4	TGTGCCAGCAGTGGGAGGCGTGGGGGGTACATTCAGTACTTC	CASSGRRGGYIQYF
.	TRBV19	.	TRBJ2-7	TGTGCCAGTAGTATCGGGACCCACGAGCAGTACTTC	CASSIGTHEQYF
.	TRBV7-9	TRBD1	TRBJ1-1	TGTGCCAGCAGCTTGGGACAGAGAGTGGCTGAAGCTTTCTTT	CASSLGQRVAEAFF
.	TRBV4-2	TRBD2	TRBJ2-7	TGTGCCAGCAGCCAGGGGACTAGCGACGATTACGAGCAGTACTTC	CASSQGTSDDYEQYF
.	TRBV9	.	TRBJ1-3	TGTGCCAGCAGCTCCCGACTTGAAACTGGAAACACCATATATTTT	CASSSRLETGNTIYF
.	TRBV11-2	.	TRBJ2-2	TGTGCCAGCAGCCCCCTCCTAGGGACCCTGAACACCGGGGAGCTGTTTTTT	CASSPLLGTLNTGELFF
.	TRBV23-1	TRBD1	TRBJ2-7	TGCGCCAGCAGTCAATGCACACGGGACAGCTACTACGAGCAGTACTTC	CASSQCTRDSYYEQYF
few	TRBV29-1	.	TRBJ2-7	TGCAGCGTTCAGAAAGGGCTATACGAGCAGTACTTC	CSVQKGLYEQYF
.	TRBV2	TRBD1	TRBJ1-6	TGTGCCAGCAGTGAGGCCTATGGGACAGTCTATAATTCACCCCTCCACTTT	CASSEAYGTVYNSPLHF
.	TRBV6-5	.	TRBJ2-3	TGTGCAAGCCGTCTGGGCTGGAGCACAGATACGCAGTATTTT	CASRLGWSTDTQYF
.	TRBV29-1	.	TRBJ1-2	TGCAGCGTTGTCTCGGGGAATGGCTACACCTTC	CSVVSGNGYTF
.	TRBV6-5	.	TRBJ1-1	TGTGCCAGCGGCCCCCAGGGGTACACTGAAGCTTTCTTT	CASGPQGYTEAFF
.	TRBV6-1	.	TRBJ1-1	TGTGCCAGCAGTGCCTTACAATTTTCTGAAGCTTTCTTT	CASSALQFSEAFF
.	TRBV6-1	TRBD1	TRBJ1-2	TGTGCCAGCAGGGTGGACAGGGGGGGGTATGGCGGCTACACCTTC	CASRVDRGGYGGYTF
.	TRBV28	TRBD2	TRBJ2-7	TGTGCCAGCATCCCTGGCGGGAGACCCTACGAGCAGTACTTC	CASIPGGRPYEQYF
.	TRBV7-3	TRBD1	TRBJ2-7	TGTGCCAGCAGTTTTGACAGGGACTACGAGCAGTACTTC	CASSFDRDYEQYF
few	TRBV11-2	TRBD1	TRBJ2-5	TGTGCCAGCAGCTTCCGGGACAGGGGTGGAGAGACCCAGTACTTC	CASSFRDRGGETQYF
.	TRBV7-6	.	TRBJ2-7	TGTGCCAGCAGCCCATCCATAGGCGACGAGCAGTACTTC	CASSPSIGDEQYF
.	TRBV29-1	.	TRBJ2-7	TGCAGCGTTGGACGGGACTACGAGCAGTACTTC	CSVGRDYEQYF
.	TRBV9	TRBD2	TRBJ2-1	TGTGCCAGCAGCGTATTTAGCGGGGGGGAACCGTTCTTC	CASSVFSGGEPFF
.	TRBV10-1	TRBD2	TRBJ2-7	TGCGCCAGCGGGACTAGCGGGAGGTTCGAGCAGTACTTC	CASGTSGRFEQYF
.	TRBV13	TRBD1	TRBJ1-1	TGTGCCAGCAGCTTACCCAGGGGGGTGACTGAAGCTTTCTTT	CASSLPRGVTEAFF
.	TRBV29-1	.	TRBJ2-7	TGCAGCGTCCAGGGGAGGACGTCCTACGAGCAGTACTTC	CSVQGRTSYEQYF
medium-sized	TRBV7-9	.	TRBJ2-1	TGTGCCAGCAGCTCGGACAGAAGCTCCTACAATGAGCAGTTCTTC	CASSSDRSSYNEQFF
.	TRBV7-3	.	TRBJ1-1	TGTGCCAGTCGCGAGTCAAGGAACACTGAAGCTTTCTTT	CASRESRNTEAFF
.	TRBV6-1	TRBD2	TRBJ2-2	TGTGCCAGCAGTGGGACTAGCGGGGAGATCGGGGAGCTGTTTTTT	CASSGTSGEIGELFF
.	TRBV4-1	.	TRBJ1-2	TGTGCCAGCAGCCGAGCCTATGGCTACACCTTC	CASSRAYGYTF
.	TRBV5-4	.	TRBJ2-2	TGTGCCAGCAGCCGAGGACAGAGTTACACCGGGGAGCTGTTTTTT	CASSRGQSYTGELFF
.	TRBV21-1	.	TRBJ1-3	TGTGCCAGCAGCCCCCGGGACAGGTTTTCATCGTATGGTGGAAACACCATATATTTT	CASSPRDRFSSYGGNTIYF
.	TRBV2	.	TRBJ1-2	TGTGCCAGCAGTGAAAAGTCTTTTGACTATGGCTACACCTTC	CASSEKSFDYGYTF